This T cell receptor beta chain was obtained from a study of T cells after somatic rescue of genetic block. Only in-frame clones appear in the TCRdb table, and some are missing; sequencing was by immunoSEQ multiplex PCR. The sample includes fewer than 15,000 clones, around 76% of them seen just once. This CDR3 has 21 amino acids. V shed 1 base and J shed 2 bases, with 28 bases lying between them. Germline loops: CDR1 SGDLS, CDR2 YYNGEE. The TCR sequence derives from a boy between 10 and 17 years old. What was sequenced was peripheral blood mononuclear cells (PBMCs). The rearrangement uses TRBV9 and TRBJ2-1, with D perhaps matching TRBD2 (6 bases). CDR3 in amino acids: CASSVRLLVGEVIPTYNEQFF. The CDR3 DNA reads as TGTGCCAGCAGCGTACGCCTCCTAGTCGGGGAGGTGATACCTACCTACAATGAGCAGTTCTTC.